This T cell receptor beta chain came from a study of T cell therapy after organ transplantation. Study as a whole: 4 to 8 weeks after therapy completion, short-term post-therapy blood was collected.

Comment on this clone: The target antigen is unknown.

TCRdb's table, derived via immunoSEQ multiplex PCR, lists solely in-frame clones and lacks some. The sample contains 20,000 or so clones, 81% of which appear only once. Time point specified: 4-8 weeks after completion of therapy. CDR1 SEHNR and CDR2 FQNEAQ come from the germline V gene (reference sequence). V dropped 0 bases and J dropped 4; count of bases not matched to a gene: 1. This CDR3 spans 14 amino acids. Sequences were derived from CD8+ T cells from blood, sampled after autologous CMV-specific T cell therapy. This chain links TRBV7-9 with TRBJ2-5, with TRBD1 matching 8 bases. The TCR originated in a human patient who had received a solid organ transplant and had CMV disease. Some T cells may possibly be graft donor cells. Here the CDR3 DNA reads TGTGCCAGCAGCTTAGCCGACAGGGGAGAGACCCAGTACTTC. It specifies CASSLADRGETQYF.